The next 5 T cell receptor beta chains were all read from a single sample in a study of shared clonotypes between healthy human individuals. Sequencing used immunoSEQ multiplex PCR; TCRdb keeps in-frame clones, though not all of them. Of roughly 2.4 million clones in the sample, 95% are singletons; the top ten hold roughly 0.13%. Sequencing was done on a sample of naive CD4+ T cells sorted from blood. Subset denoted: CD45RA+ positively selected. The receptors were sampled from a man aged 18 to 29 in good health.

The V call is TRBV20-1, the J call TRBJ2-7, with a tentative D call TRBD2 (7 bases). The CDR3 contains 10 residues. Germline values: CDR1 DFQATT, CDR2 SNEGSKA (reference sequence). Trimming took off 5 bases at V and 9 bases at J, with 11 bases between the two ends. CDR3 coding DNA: TGCAGTGCTGTAGGGGGGGGGCAGTACTTC. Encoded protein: CSAVGGGQYF.

For the CDR3, the DNA is TGTGCCAGTATGGTGGGTAGTGGCTACACCTTC. Its translation is CASMVGSGYTF. J is TRBJ1-2 and V is TRBV19; the D is unclear. Trimming cost V 7 bases and J 7 bases, with 10 bases left between them. The CDR3 is 11 amino acids. Germline loops: CDR1 LNHDA, CDR2 SQIVND (reference sequence).

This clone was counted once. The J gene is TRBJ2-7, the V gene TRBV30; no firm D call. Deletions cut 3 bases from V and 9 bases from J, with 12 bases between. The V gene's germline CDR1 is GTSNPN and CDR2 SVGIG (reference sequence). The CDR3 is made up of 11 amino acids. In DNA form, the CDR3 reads TGTGCCTGGAGCGTAAACGTCGGGCAGTACTTC. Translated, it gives CAWSVNVGQYF.

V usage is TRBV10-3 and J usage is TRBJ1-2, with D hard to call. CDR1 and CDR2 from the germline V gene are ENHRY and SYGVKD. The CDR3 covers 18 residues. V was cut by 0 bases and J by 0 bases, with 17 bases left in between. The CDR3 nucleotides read TGTGCCATCAGTGAGTCGAGGGCGATCATCCGCCCTAACTATGGCTACACCTTC. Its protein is CAISESRAIIRPNYGYTF.

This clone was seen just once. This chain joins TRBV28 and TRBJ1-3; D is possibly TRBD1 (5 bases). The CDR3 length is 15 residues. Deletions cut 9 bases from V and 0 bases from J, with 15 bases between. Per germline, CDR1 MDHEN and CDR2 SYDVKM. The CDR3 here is CASLRGNPSGNTIYF. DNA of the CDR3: TGTGCCAGTCTGCGGGGGAATCCCTCTGGAAACACCATATATTTT.